One sample yielded the 12 T cell receptor beta chains listed below, sequenced in a study of molecular identifiers for immune sequencing clone quantification. TCRdb re-called the PCR reads with MiXCR, one entry per CDR3 protein. Here the sample spans approximately 320,000 distinct CDR3 sequences, roughly a quarter being singletons. Sample: naive CD8+ T cells from blood, with Jurkat cell RNA spiked in. Subset specified: FACS-sorted CD8+CD4-CCR7+CD45RA+ naive T cells. The source is a human donor in good health. Some libraries in this study had Jurkat cell RNA spiked in.

This clonotype was seen repeatedly, ten times or more. This chain links TRBV29-1 with TRBJ2-1; 9 nucleotides align to TRBD2. The CDR3 sequence is 18 residues long. Germline loops: CDR1 SQVTM, CDR2 ANQGSEA. With 3 bases clipped from V and 4 bases from J, the junction kept 16 bases outside the gene matches. CDR3 DNA: TGCAGCGTTGAGTGGCGGGGGGGCCGACTGTCAACTTACAATGAGCAGTTCTTC. Translation: CSVEWRGGRLSTYNEQFF.

CDR3 protein: CASSPTGKFETQYF. The CDR3 nucleotides are TGTGCCAGCAGCCCGACAGGGAAATTCGAGACCCAGTACTTC. V usage is TRBV7-9 and J usage is TRBJ2-5, with 7 bases that match TRBD1. The germline CDR1 and CDR2 sequences are SEHNR and FQNEAQ (reference sequence). The CDR3 spans 14 residues. Germline trimming cut 5 bases from V and 5 bases from J; bases unmatched to any gene: 8.

Turning to this clonotype: A junction end diverges from the germline sequence, so it may reflect a read error. This rearrangement joins TRBV6-5 to TRBJ2-1; D is unclear. The CDR3 length is 15 residues. Per germline, CDR1 MNHEY and CDR2 SVGAGI. The CDR3 loop reads CASSYSGNSYNKQFF. CDR3 in DNA: TGTGCCAGCAGTTACTCGGGTAACTCCTACAATAAGCAGTTCTTC.

There are a few counts of this clonotype. J is TRBJ2-3 and V is TRBV20-1; weak D call: TRBD2 (6 bases). The CDR3 is 15 residues long. V was shortened by 4 bases and J by 2 bases, with 16 bases between the two germline ends. CDR1 DFQATT and CDR2 SNEGSKA come from the germline V gene (reference sequence). The CDR3 DNA follows: TGCAGTGCTAACGTTCTCGGGACTGTCACAGATACGCAGTATTTT. As protein: CSANVLGTVTDTQYF.

CDR3 region: CSARVSDTGELFF. Written as DNA, the CDR3 is TGCAGTGCTAGAGTTTCCGACACCGGGGAGCTGTTTTTT. The rearrangement uses TRBV20-1 and TRBJ2-2; D is undetermined. Germline CDR1 is DFQATT and CDR2 is SNEGSKA (reference sequence). The CDR3 loop spans 13 amino acids. V gave up 1 base and J gave up 3 bases, with 6 bases separating them.

In regard to this clonotype: A much bigger clone sits one base away, suggesting this may be a read error. The J gene is TRBJ2-7, the V gene TRBV20-1; perhaps TRBD1 as D (5 bases). This CDR3 spans 13 amino acids. Germline CDR1 DFQATT, CDR2 SNEGSKA (reference sequence). The CDR3 DNA is TGCAGTGCTAGGCTAGACAGTTCCTACGAGCAGTGCTTC. This codes for CSARLDSSYEQCF.

This clonotype was counted ten times or more. The rearrangement uses TRBV5-4 and TRBJ1-1; D is possibly TRBD1 (6 bases). CDR1 is SGHNT and CDR2 is YYREEE in the germline V gene (reference sequence). Trimming shortened V by 6 bases and J by 11 bases, and 20 bases separated the two germline ends. There are 13 residues in the CDR3. CDR3: CASTAEGGREAFF. CDR3 coding DNA: TGTGCCAGCACCGCCGAGGGGGGGAGGGAGGCTTTCTTT.

This chain connects TRBV2 to TRBJ1-1; 8 bases match TRBD1. CDR1 and CDR2 (germline): SNHLY, FYNNEI. The CDR3 length is 15 residues. Losses at the gene ends were 6 bases for V and 6 bases for J; bases not matched to a gene: 12. The CDR3 DNA is TGTGCCAGCAGCGTCGGACTGACAGGGGTTCCTGAAGCTTTCTTT. Encoded protein: CASSVGLTGVPEAFF.

A note on this clonotype: A read error may explain this, as a much larger clone is one base away. The chain links TRBV6-5 to TRBJ2-3; TRBD2 might be the D (5 bases). Trimming left V 4 bases short and J 2 bases short, with 16 bases between. The germline gives CDR1 MNHEY, CDR2 SVGAGI. The CDR3 runs 16 residues. The CDR3 DNA reads as TGTGCCAGCAGTTGGGCCCGGACTCAGTACACAGATACGCAGTATTTT. Translating it yields CASSWARTQYTDTQYF.

As regards this clonotype: A read error may be the cause here, since a much bigger clone is one base away. The chain combines TRBV7-9 with TRBJ1-1; D call uncertain. From germline, CDR1 is SEHNR and CDR2 FQNEAQ (reference sequence). This CDR3 spans 12 amino acids. The CDR3 here is CASSLGPRKALF. CDR3 nucleotides: TGTGCCAGCAGCTTAGGGCCGAGGAAAGCTTTATTT.

This clonotype was seen many times. V and J are TRBV5-6 and TRBJ1-5, with D perhaps matching TRBD1 (6 bases). The CDR3 loop spans 15 amino acids. V lost 4 bases to trimming and J lost 3 bases, with 14 bases between them. The germline V gene encodes CDR1 SGHDT and CDR2 YYEEEE. The CDR3 DNA reads as TGTGCCAGCAGCGAGAGGACAGCATCCAATCAGCCCCAGCATTTT. It yields the protein CASSERTASNQPQHF.

As concerns this clonotype: An end of the junction differs from the germline gene, which may be a read error. V and J are TRBV6-5 and TRBJ1-5; 7 nucleotides line up with TRBD1. The CDR3 loop spans 13 amino acids. Germline V gives CDR1 MNHEY, CDR2 SVGAGI. The CDR3: CASRGQFGQPHHF. CDR3 DNA sequence: TGTGCCAGCAGGGGACAGTTTGGGCAGCCCCATCATTTT.